The rows below give T cell receptor beta chains drawn from one sample of a study of cytomegalovirus exposure and HLA in healthy donors. The repertoire was sequenced with immunoSEQ multiplex PCR; TCRdb's copy has only in-frame clones and lacks some. The data contain some 150,000 clones, 82% of them singletons. Specimen: PBMCs. These TCRs come from a man between 45 and 60 years old in good health and CMV-seropositive. Both conserved end residues are part of each CDR3. Each record gives: V gene, J gene, D gene, CDR3 protein. A D gene is named only where the DNA matches it firmly.

TRBV7-2	TRBJ2-7	TRBD1	CASSPRNRQGLNEQYF
TRBV11-1	TRBJ2-4	TRBD2	CASSLGLAGALAKNSQYF
TRBV5-6	TRBJ2-7	-	CASSRITLDSQLSYEQYF
TRBV2	-	TRBD2	CASSEALPGGSPYEQYF
TRBV4-2	TRBJ2-7	TRBD2	CASSQVRAGGAYEQYF
TRBV25-1	TRBJ1-2	-	CASSDPGTGYTF
TRBV16	TRBJ1-1	-	CASSQFTSEAFF
TRBV7-8	TRBJ2-7	-	CASNNDRFSYEQYF
TRBV7-2	TRBJ2-7	TRBD2	CASSFAGTSGAAYEQYF
TRBV7-8	TRBJ2-1	TRBD1	CASSLAPGQGAYEQFF
TRBV28	TRBJ2-7	-	CASSSPGGLNEQYF
TRBV5-1	TRBJ2-1	TRBD1	CASKTGGSYNEQFF
TRBV7-3	TRBJ2-1	TRBD2	CASSRLAGGHNEQFF
TRBV7-3	TRBJ2-1	TRBD2	CASSLIAGGPNEQFF
TRBV29-1	TRBJ1-2	-	CSVEDRQVRGYTF
TRBV9	TRBJ2-7	TRBD1	CASSVALDRPPYF
TRBV7-9	TRBJ2-7	-	CSSSLSSTLEQYF
TRBV7-9	TRBJ1-3	-	CASSLARGGGTGGNTIYF
TRBV18	TRBJ1-1	-	CASSPLFGTEAFF
TRBV19	TRBJ2-1	-	CASSTYATGNEQFF
TRBV7-9	TRBJ2-7	TRBD2	CASSLVGTRKDEQYF
TRBV5-4	TRBJ1-5	TRBD1	CASSKTTGSGNQPQHF
TRBV5-8	TRBJ2-1	TRBD1	CASSLVGTANFNEQFF
TRBV28	TRBJ1-6	TRBD1	CASSLIDREASPLHF
TRBV6-1	TRBJ2-7	-	CASSGGGLILRREQYF
TRBV18	TRBJ2-2	TRBD1	CASSLTGTGVTGELFF
TRBV7-9	TRBJ2-1	-	CATPSYYNEQFF
TRBV28	TRBJ2-2	-	CASSSEKGERHGELFF
TRBV28	TRBJ2-7	-	CASSENRGFSVQYF
TRBV16	TRBJ1-5	-	CASSQGRQVYNQPQHF
TRBV11-2	TRBJ2-7	-	CASSLESGGYEQYF
TRBV5-6	TRBJ2-2	-	CASSRGVNTGELFF
TRBV30	TRBJ2-1	TRBD1	CAWSSGTGVWGEQFF
TRBV9	TRBJ1-3	-	CASSEHGAGGNTIYF
TRBV9	TRBJ2-3	-	CASSVSPSEDTQYF
TRBV6-1	TRBJ2-7	TRBD2	CASSDAGTSGSYEQYF
TRBV5-6	TRBJ1-2	-	CASSSDMDYGYTF